Presented here are 28 T cell receptor beta chains from one specimen sequenced in a study of spatial heterogeneity in lung cancer. Study conclusions and caveats: Counts that tracked tumor mutation counts were those of expanded intratumoral alpha and beta TCRs.

TCRdb re-derived calls from the 5' RACE reads in MiXCR, one entry per CDR3 protein. There are over 8,500 distinct CDR3 sequences in the sample; roughly 13% occur only once, and roughly 13% lies in the top ten. For these TCRs, the target antigens are not known. The time point is: sample taken at primary tumor resection. The sequenced sample was lung tumor tissue, obtained at surgery. The source is a male donor with early-stage non-small cell lung cancer.

Within the sample, this clonotype is medium-sized. This beta chain represents an off-target read in a library built for alpha chains; its size is of limited meaning. The CDR3 region has the DNA TGCGCCAGCAGCTTTTTTAGCACAGATACGCAGTATTTT. Its protein product is CASSFFSTDTQYF. The chain is built from TRBV5-1 and TRBJ2-3; D is unresolved. The germline V gene encodes CDR1 SGHRS and CDR2 YFSETQ. V lost 2 bases and J 0 bases, leaving 4 bases between the germline ends. The CDR3 has 13 amino acids.

This clonotype occurred many times. Being off target in a library aimed at alpha chains, this beta chain has a size of little meaning. The J gene is TRBJ1-1, the V gene TRBV4-2; 7 bases fit TRBD1. The length of the CDR3 is 15 residues. V was clipped by 3 bases and J by 7 bases; unmatched bases: 11. Per the germline V gene, CDR1 is LGHNA and CDR2 is YNFKEQ. CDR3 in DNA: TGTGCCAGCAGCCATCCAGTGACAGGGAACCTTGAAGCTTTCTTT. It yields the protein CASSHPVTGNLEAFF.

The sample holds many counts of this clonotype. This beta chain lies outside the target of a library built for alpha chains; its clone size means little. The chain carries TRBV12-3 or TRBV12-4 and TRBJ1-1; maybe TRBD1 (5 bases). This CDR3 spans 13 amino acids. Trimming cost V 3 bases and J 2 bases, with 7 bases left between them. The CDR3 region has the DNA TGTGCCAGCAGTTTGAGGGGAAACACTGAAGCTTTCTTT. Protein: CASSLRGNTEAFF.

Only a few counts were recorded for this clonotype. As an off-target read in a library built for alpha chains, this beta chain has a frequency of little significance. The rearrangement joins TRBV12-3 or TRBV12-4 to TRBJ2-1, with a tentative D call TRBD1 (5 bases). The CDR3 runs to 17 residues. V lost 5 bases to trimming and J lost 7 bases, with 24 bases between them. CDR3 loop: CASSPQQPGFSDNEQFF. CDR3 DNA sequence: TGTGCCAGCAGTCCCCAGCAACCAGGGTTCTCGGATAATGAGCAGTTCTTC.

This clonotype was detected many times. This beta chain is an off-target read within a library intended for alpha chains, so its frequency means little. The V gene is TRBV20-1, the J gene TRBJ2-3, with D hard to call. Germline V CDR1 and CDR2: DFQATT, SNEGSKA (reference sequence). V gave up 0 bases and J gave up 7 bases, with 14 bases separating them. The CDR3 runs to 14 residues. This CDR3 is CSAREKSWSNTQYF. The CDR3 region has the DNA TGCAGTGCTAGAGAAAAGTCGTGGTCGAATACGCAGTATTTT.

This clonotype was seen many times. This beta chain lies outside the target of a library built for alpha chains; its clone size means little. The chain uses TRBV7-9 and TRBJ1-5, with TRBD1 matching 7 bases. V shed 5 bases and J 7 bases; nucleotides not matched to a gene: 8. CDR1 is SEHNR, CDR2 FQNEAQ, per germline (reference sequence). CDR3 length: 14 amino acids. The CDR3 is CASSLGQVEQPQHF. The CDR3 DNA sequence: TGTGCCAGCAGCCTAGGACAGGTAGAACAGCCCCAGCATTTT.

This clonotype was seen at least ten times. A library prepared for alpha chains yielded this beta chain as an off-target read; its size is of little meaning. The chain joins TRBV28 to TRBJ1-5, with 7 positions matching TRBD1. V trimming: 7 bases; J trimming: 10 bases; junction bases outside the gene matches: 16. The CDR3 is made up of 15 amino acids. The germline gives CDR1 MDHEN, CDR2 SYDVKM. CDR3 protein: CASKRDRDRISPQHF. CDR3 DNA: TGTGCCAGCAAACGGGACAGAGATAGAATCAGCCCCCAGCATTTT.

This clonotype rates as medium-sized. The library was prepared for alpha chains; this beta chain is a stray read, so its frequency means little. The chain joins TRBV3-1 to TRBJ2-1; TRBD2 matches 11 bases. This CDR3 contains 15 residues. J lost 6 bases, V lost 5 bases, and 6 bases had no gene match. From germline, CDR1 is LGHDT and CDR2 YNNKEL (reference sequence). CDR3 in amino acids: CASSLGLAAPNEQFF. DNA of the CDR3: TGTGCCAGCAGCTTGGGACTAGCGGCCCCCAATGAGCAGTTCTTC.

Ten or more counts support this clonotype. For a library built for alpha chains, this beta chain is a stray read; little rests on its size. This chain's CDR3 is CASSLVAGTYNEQFF. The CDR3 DNA follows: TGTGCCAGCAGCTTAGTGGCGGGAACCTACAATGAGCAGTTCTTC. The J gene is TRBJ2-1, the V gene TRBV7-6; maybe TRBD2 (6 bases). The V end was cut by 1 base, the J end by 2 bases, with 9 bases between. CDR1 SGHVS and CDR2 FNYEAQ come from the germline V gene. The length of the CDR3 is 15 residues.

This clonotype was seen ten or more times. This beta chain is an unintended read in a library built for alpha chains; its size means little. V and J are TRBV27 and TRBJ1-3, with D perhaps TRBD1 (6 bases). The CDR3 has 14 amino acids. Germline lookup yields CDR1 MNHEY and CDR2 SMNVEV (reference sequence). Trimming pared 6 bases from V and 0 bases from J, leaving 9 bases between. The CDR3 nucleotides read TGTGCCAGCAGCACGGACAGCTCTGGAAACACCATATATTTT. This translates into CASSTDSSGNTIYF.

This clonotype is categorized as medium-sized. A library made for alpha chains picked up this beta chain off target, so its size means little. The chain uses TRBV12-3 or TRBV12-4 and TRBJ2-7; 9 bases match TRBD2. V shed 5 bases, J shed 7 bases, and the junction held 0 bases outside the gene matches. The CDR3 length is 11 residues. CDR3 loop: CASSSGGEQYF. The CDR3 DNA sequence: TGTGCCAGCAGTAGCGGGGGGGAGCAGTACTTC.

The sample holds many counts of this clonotype. Because this beta chain is a stray read in a library intended to capture alpha chains, its abundance should not be given much weight. This chain connects TRBV5-1 to TRBJ2-2; D is ambiguous. This CDR3 has 14 amino acids. V dropped 8 bases and J dropped 2 bases, with 13 bases sitting between them. The germline gives CDR1 SGHRS, CDR2 YFSETQ. Written as DNA, the CDR3 is TGCGCCAGTAGTAGCAGAACCAACACCGGGGAGCTGTTTTTT. Protein: CASSSRTNTGELFF.

Many counts were recorded for this clonotype. One junction end does not reproduce the germline sequence, and a read error may be involved. In a library made to pick up alpha chains, this beta chain is a stray read with a size that means little. The chain combines TRBV5-1 with TRBJ2-3, with 7 bases aligning to TRBD1. The CDR3 sequence is 16 residues long. Germline lookup yields CDR1 SGHRS and CDR2 YFSETQ. This chain's CDR3 is CAISGQVWIHTDTQYF. Here the CDR3 DNA reads TGCGCCATCAGCGGACAGGTCTGGATACACACAGATACGCAGTATTTT.

There are many counts of this clonotype. This beta chain represents an off-target read in a library built for alpha chains; its size is of limited meaning. V usage is TRBV3-1 and J usage is TRBJ1-3, with D perhaps matching TRBD1 (6 bases). This CDR3 comprises 17 residues. Germline values: CDR1 LGHDT, CDR2 YNNKEL (reference sequence). Trimming removed 4 bases from V and 2 bases from J, with 18 bases in between. The CDR3 protein is CASSLRDTGRTGNTIYF. CDR3 bases: TGTGCCAGCAGCCTCCGGGACACGGGTAGAACTGGAAACACCATATATTTT.

This clonotype was picked up many times. The library was prepared for alpha chains; this beta chain is a stray read, so its frequency means little. The chain couples TRBV4-2 to TRBJ2-2; no clear D gene. The CDR3 runs to 12 residues. V lost 6 bases, J lost 8 bases, and 10 bases lay in between. Germline lookup yields CDR1 LGHNA and CDR2 YNFKEQ. The CDR3 here is CASSLGRGELFF. CDR3 bases: TGTGCCAGCAGTCTAGGAAGGGGGGAGCTGTTTTTT.

This clonotype was recorded many times. This beta chain represents an off-target read in a library built for alpha chains; its size is of limited meaning. J is TRBJ2-2 and V is TRBV30; D uncertain. Germline CDR1 reads GTSNPN; CDR2 reads SVGIG (reference sequence). The CDR3 is 12 residues long. With 5 bases removed from V and 6 bases from J, the gap between germline ends came to 10 bases. CDR3 nucleotides: TGTGCCTGGTCAAGAACCGCCGGGGAGCTGTTTTTT. It is translated as CAWSRTAGELFF.

This clonotype was found many times. With the library built for alpha chains, this beta chain is off target and its frequency is not meaningful. V gene TRBV13 combines with J gene TRBJ1-2; 10 bases fit TRBD1. CDR3 length: 16 residues. J gave up 4 bases and V 0 bases, and 5 bases lay outside the gene matches. Germline V gives CDR1 PRHDT, CDR2 FYEKMQ (reference sequence). CDR3 nucleotide sequence: TGTGCCAGCAGCTTAGGGGACAGGGGGGACGTCTATGGCTACACCTTC. It translates to CASSLGDRGDVYGYTF.

By share, this clonotype ranks as medium-sized (0.01 to 0.1%). Because this beta chain is a stray read in a library intended to capture alpha chains, its abundance should not be given much weight. The rearrangement joins TRBV12-3 or TRBV12-4 to TRBJ2-7; no reliable D call. The CDR3 totals 16 residues. V was clipped by 4 bases and J by 0 bases, with 16 bases between them. The CDR3 coding sequence is TGTGCCAGCAGTTCAGGTGTAGTACAAAGCTCCTACGAGCAGTACTTC. It is translated as CASSSGVVQSSYEQYF.

Notes on this clonotype: Found in a library prepared for alpha chains, this beta chain is an off-target read, and its abundance has little meaning. The chain is built from TRBV6-1 and TRBJ2-5; D possibly corresponds to TRBD1 (6 bases). CDR3 length: 14 amino acids. V lost 7 bases and J lost 1, with 13 bases in between. Germline assignment: CDR1 MNHNS and CDR2 SASEGT. CDR3 nucleotide sequence: TGTGCCAGCACCCTAGGACAGACCCAAGAGACCCAGTACTTC. It codes for CASTLGQTQETQYF.

In its sample, this clonotype ranks as medium-sized. Little can be read into the size of this beta chain, an off-target read in a library designed for alpha chains. The chain recombines TRBV7-8 with TRBJ1-6, with D tentatively TRBD1 (5 bases). This CDR3 contains 16 residues. Deletions cut 3 bases from V and 6 bases from J, with 15 bases between. Looked up from germline, CDR1 is SGHVS and CDR2 is FQNEAQ. The CDR3 bases are TGTGCCAGCAGCTTCGGGGCGATCGCGATTAATTCACCCCTCCACTTT. Its protein is CASSFGAIAINSPLHF.

This clonotype was counted at least ten times. Within a library made for alpha chains, this beta chain is off target, and its count is uninformative. This chain uses TRBV7-8 with TRBJ1-5, with 8 bases identical to TRBD1. The CDR3 contains 15 residues. The V gene end was trimmed by 3 bases and the J gene end by 4 bases; junction bases not matched to a gene: 5. Germline V gene lookup returns CDR1 SGHVS and CDR2 FQNEAQ. This CDR3 reads CASSFGQGGNQPQHF. In nucleotides, the CDR3 is TGTGCCAGCAGCTTCGGACAGGGAGGTAATCAGCCCCAGCATTTT.

Points on this clonotype: A much larger clone sits a single nucleotide away, making a read error possible. This beta chain is an unintended read in a library built for alpha chains; its size means little. The chain recombines TRBV7-3 with TRBJ2-3, with TRBD1 matching 7 bases. Germline V gene sequence: CDR1 SGHTA, CDR2 FQGTGA. The CDR3 is 14 amino acids. CDR3 sequence (DNA): TGTGTCAGCAGCCCGGGACAGATCACAGATACGCAGTATTTT. As protein: CVSSPGQITDTQYF. Variable domain in full (rest from reference TRBV7-3 and TRBJ2-3): GAGVSQTPSNKVTEKGKYVELRCDPISGHTALYWYRQSLGQGPEFLIYFQGTGAADDSGLPNDRFFAVRPEGSVSTLKIQRTERGDSAVYLCVSSPGQITDTQYFGPGTRLTVL.

Ten or more counts support this clonotype. With the library built for alpha chains, this beta chain is off target and its frequency is not meaningful. This sequence joins TRBV4-3 and TRBJ1-1, with D possibly matching TRBD1 (5 bases). Per germline, CDR1 LGHNA and CDR2 YSLEER. CDR3 length equals 14 residues. The germline V and J ends were trimmed by 7 bases and 1 base, with 13 bases remaining between them. In DNA, the CDR3 is TGCGCCAGCACCTTATGGAGGGGGAACACTGAAGCTTTCTTT. Translating it yields CASTLWRGNTEAFF.

To note about this clonotype: This beta chain turned up in a library designed for alpha chains; as an off-target read, its abundance says little. The rearrangement joins TRBV28 to TRBJ1-5; possibly TRBD1 for D (5 bases). The length of the CDR3 is 15 residues. Per germline, CDR1 MDHEN and CDR2 SYDVKM. Trimming removed 7 bases at V and 0 bases at J, with 13 bases between. CDR3 in DNA: TGTGCCAGCACCGTGACAGCATATAGCAATCAGCCCCAGCATTTT. Translating it yields CASTVTAYSNQPQHF.

Of note for this clonotype: With the library built for alpha chains, this beta chain is off target and its frequency is not meaningful. The rearrangement joins TRBV12-3 or TRBV12-4 to TRBJ1-1; D gene uncertain. The V gene lost 7 bases and the J gene lost 2 bases, with 11 bases spanning the gap. The CDR3 is 13 residues long. The CDR3 DNA sequence: TGTGCCAGCAACAACCAGCAAAACACTGAAGCTTTCTTT. Translated, it gives CASNNQQNTEAFF.

This clonotype is judged medium-sized. This beta chain appears as a stray read in a library generated for alpha chains; its size is not informative. The genes are TRBV24-1 and TRBJ1-6, with unresolved D. The CDR3 totals 16 residues. CDR1 is KGHDR, CDR2 SFDVKD, per germline. The V gene lost 8 bases and the J gene lost 5 bases, with 18 bases spanning the gap. This chain's CDR3 is CATISGPRWHNSPLHF. The DNA of the CDR3 is TGTGCCACCATCTCTGGACCGAGGTGGCATAATTCACCCCTCCACTTT.

In the case of this clonotype: A library made for alpha chains picked up this beta chain off target, so its size means little. The rearrangement links TRBV2 to TRBJ2-7; tentative D call: TRBD2 (7 bases). Looked up from germline, CDR1 is SNHLY and CDR2 is FYNNEI. The CDR3 is 14 amino acids. V gave up 5 bases and J gave up 5 bases, with 16 bases separating them. DNA of the CDR3: TGTGCCAGCAGTATCGGGGGGCAAAACGACGAGCAGTACTTC. Amino acid sequence: CASSIGGQNDEQYF.

This clonotype is medium-sized in the sample. This beta chain was picked up by a library intended for alpha chains and is off target, so its count carries little meaning. V and J are TRBV5-1 and TRBJ1-2; tentatively, D is TRBD1 (6 bases). CDR1 is SGHRS, CDR2 YFSETQ, per germline. The CDR3 runs 14 residues. Trimming took off 0 bases at V and 6 bases at J, with 12 bases between the two ends. CDR3 sequence reads: CASSLEGGRNGYTF. CDR3 bases: TGCGCCAGCAGCTTGGAGGGGGGCCGGAATGGCTACACCTTC.